This T cell receptor (beta chain) appears in the sequencing data of a study of shared clonotypes between healthy human individuals. Findings of the study overall: Naive subsets generally exceeded memory subsets in estimated richness.

This CDR3 has 16 amino acids. Unmatched junction bases numbered 7, after V lost 2 bases and J lost 4 bases. Germline V gives CDR1 SGHRS, CDR2 YFSETQ. As concerns this clone: Its target is not known.

Only in-frame clones appear in the TCRdb table, and some are missing; sequencing was by immunoSEQ multiplex PCR. This table holds a few million clones, around 94% found once. The clonotype comes from a man between 18 and 35 years old in good health. Sequenced material: naive CD4+ T cells sorted from blood. Subset here: CD45RA+ positively selected. V gene TRBV5-1 combines with J gene TRBJ2-1; 9 bases align to TRBD2. CDR3 amino acids: CASSLAGGTRYNEQFF. The DNA for the CDR3 is TGCGCCAGCAGCTTAGCGGGGGGAACTAGGTACAATGAGCAGTTCTTC.